The 9 T cell receptor beta chains below come from one sample, sequenced in a study of T cell responses to AZD1222 COVID-19 vaccine. Sequencing used immunoSEQ multiplex PCR; TCRdb keeps in-frame clones, though not all of them. The sample holds 90,000 to 95,000 clones; around nine tenths are singletons and the top ten take 15% to 20%. Sequences were derived from peripheral blood, sampled on day 0 of AZD1222 vaccination. The receptor source for this set is an adult in good health.

This chain connects TRBV4-2 to TRBJ1-2, with D possibly being TRBD1 (5 bases). The CDR3 runs 16 residues. CDR1 LGHNA and CDR2 YNFKEQ come from the germline V gene. The ends were cut back, 0 bases at V and 4 bases at J, with 15 bases in the middle. In nucleotides, the CDR3 is TGTGCCAGCAGCCAAGATTGGGGCCGGGGATTCTATGGCTACACCTTC. It encodes CASSQDWGRGFYGYTF.

This clone was observed a handful of times. The CDR3 DNA reads TGTGCCAGCAGCTTGTTAGGACAGGCCTATGGCTACACCTTC. It specifies CASSLLGQAYGYTF. The chain couples TRBV5-6 to TRBJ1-2; 7 positions match TRBD1. Per the germline V gene, CDR1 is SGHDT and CDR2 is YYEEEE. The CDR3 extends over 14 amino acids. V was pared by 1 base and J by 4 bases, with 4 bases of the junction left unmatched.

This chain links TRBV5-5 with TRBJ2-3; TRBD2 matches at 10 bases. From germline, CDR1 is SGHKS and CDR2 YYEKEE (reference sequence). V lost 3 bases, J lost 1 base, and 2 bases stayed unmatched. The CDR3 consists of 15 residues. The CDR3 region is CASSWGTSGTDTQYF. In DNA, the CDR3 is TGTGCCAGCAGCTGGGGGACTAGCGGCACAGATACGCAGTATTTT.

This rearrangement joins TRBV5-4 to TRBJ1-6, with a tentative D call TRBD1 (5 bases). The CDR3 covers 14 residues. In germline, CDR1 is SGHNT, CDR2 YYREEE (reference sequence). Trimming left V 4 bases short and J 8 bases short, with 13 bases between. The CDR3 nucleotides read TGTGCCAGCAGCACACCGGGGCCTTATTCACCCCTCCACTTT. This codes for CASSTPGPYSPLHF.

The chain is built from TRBV3-1 (or the pseudogene TRBV3-2) and TRBJ1-3; D unresolved. V was pared by 1 base and J by 0 bases, with 7 bases between. The germline V gene has CDR1 LGHDT and CDR2 YNNKEL (reference sequence). This CDR3 has 15 amino acids. Here the CDR3 DNA reads TGTGCCAGCAGCCAAGTGGCGGTCTCTGGAAACACCATATATTTT. Residues: CASSQVAVSGNTIYF.

The chain employs TRBV7-9 and TRBJ1-1; D is unresolved. V lost 3 bases to trimming and J lost 10 bases, with 12 bases between them. Germline lookup yields CDR1 SEHNR and CDR2 FQNEAQ (reference sequence). The CDR3 has 12 amino acids. The CDR3 loop is CASSFGSSRAFF. CDR3 coding DNA: TGTGCCAGCAGCTTCGGGTCGTCGAGAGCTTTCTTT. Supplemented by reference TRBV7-9 and TRBJ1-1, the full variable domain reads DTGVSQNPRHKITKRGQNVTFRCDPISEHNRLYWYRQTLGQGPEFLTYFQNEAQLEKSRLLSDRFSAERPKGSFSTLEIQRTEQGDSAMYLCASSFGSSRAFFGQGTRLTVV.

The rearrangement links TRBV18 to TRBJ1-4; possibly TRBD1 for D (6 bases). The ends were cut back, 3 bases at V and 4 bases at J, with 12 bases in the middle. This CDR3 has 15 residues. Germline CDR1 KGHSH, CDR2 LQKENI. The CDR3 sequence: CASSPQTGRNEKLFF. CDR3 coding DNA: TGTGCCAGCTCACCGCAGACAGGCCGTAATGAAAAACTGTTTTTT.

The chain combines TRBV10-3 with TRBJ1-3; D uncertain. The CDR3 is 12 residues long. Between the trimmed V and J ends, which lost 0 bases and 8 bases, there was a span of 5 bases. CDR1 is ENHRY, CDR2 SYGVKD, per germline. In nucleotides, the CDR3 is TGTGCCATCAGTGAGTCGGAAGACACCATATATTTT. Its protein is CAISESEDTIYF.

The rearrangement links TRBV27 to TRBJ1-5; D remains ambiguous. V was clipped by 0 bases and J by 0 bases, with 3 bases between them. The germline V gene encodes CDR1 MNHEY and CDR2 SMNVEV (reference sequence). This CDR3 comprises 14 residues. The CDR3 loop reads CASSLSDSNQPQHF. In DNA, the CDR3 is TGTGCCAGCAGTTTATCGGATAGCAATCAGCCCCAGCATTTT.